The entry that follows covers one T cell receptor beta chain sequence. Its matching antigen is unknown. The sequenced patients had an expansion of CD8+CD57+ cells seen by flow cytometry. Researchers used genomic DNA as the template to profile TCR beta VDJ and CDR3. TCRdb reprocessed the reads via MiXCR and lists one record per CDR3 protein. The sample has more than 150,000 distinct CDR3 sequences, nearly 50% seen once; the top ten hold approximately 13%. This sample is drawn from a study of CD8+CD57+ T cells in acquired aplastic anemia. Germline V gene lookup returns CDR1 LNHDA and CDR2 SQIVND (reference sequence). CDR3 length equals 12 residues. Trimming stripped 6 bases from V and 8 bases from J, with 13 bases between. Notes on the study in general: A set of around 30 CD8+ CDR3 sequences was shared between patients and controls, and these sequences appeared highly expressed in patients. With respect to CD8+ Simpson's diversity, patients and controls did not differ significantly.

The sequenced sample was sorted CD4+, CD8+, or CD8+CD57+ T cells (not recorded which) from PBMCs. This sequence originates from a human donor with aplastic anemia. This chain uses TRBV19 with TRBJ1-2, with TRBD1 as a possible D gene (6 bases). The CDR3 nucleotides are TGTGCCAGTAGAATCACAGGGAACGGCTACACCTTC. Protein: CASRITGNGYTF.